A single sample is the source of the 29 T cell receptor beta chains below, sequenced in a study of cytomegalovirus exposure and HLA in healthy donors. PCR used 60 Vbeta primers and 13 Jbeta primers. Using immunoSEQ multiplex PCR, the repertoire was profiled, and TCRdb retains in-frame clones only, with some absent. The sample gives 150,000 to 200,000 clones, about 9.4% of which show up once; about 1.2% is in the top ten. The sequenced material came from PBMCs. The receptor set was obtained from a woman aged 25-40 years in good health and CMV-seropositive.

This clone appeared a few times. V and J are TRBV6-5 and TRBJ2-6; the D is unclear. CDR3 length: 14 amino acids. Germline V lookup: CDR1 MNHEY, CDR2 SVGAGI. Deletions cut 10 bases from V and 0 bases from J, with 10 bases between. CDR3 bases: TGTGCCACTCGCTGGCCCTCTGGGGCCAACGTCCTGACTTTC. Protein product: CATRWPSGANVLTF.

The chain combines TRBV11-1 with TRBJ2-1; 11 bases agree with TRBD2. The CDR3 is 15 amino acids. Losses at the gene ends were 2 bases for V and 9 bases for J; bases not matched to a gene: 6. Germline assignment: CDR1 SGHAT and CDR2 FQDESV (reference sequence). This CDR3 reads CASSLTSGRGSEQFF. CDR3 coding DNA: TGTGCCAGCAGCTTAACTAGCGGGAGAGGAAGTGAGCAGTTCTTC.

The chain carries TRBV6-5 and TRBJ2-7; 7 positions match TRBD1. Trimming removed 6 bases from V and 3 bases from J; junction bases left unmatched: 5. This CDR3 has 13 amino acids. Germline values: CDR1 MNHEY, CDR2 SVGAGI. This chain's CDR3 is CASRPGTVYEQYF. For the CDR3, the DNA is TGTGCCAGCAGACCTGGGACAGTCTACGAGCAGTACTTC.

This clone came up a few times. The chain has TRBV30 and TRBJ2-7, with 8 nucleotides matching TRBD2. Trimming removed 8 bases from V and 3 bases from J; junction bases left unmatched: 9. The CDR3 runs to 13 residues. Germline lookup yields CDR1 GTSNPN and CDR2 SVGIG (reference sequence). The CDR3 DNA is TGTGCCATATCGGGGGGGATGGGCTACGAGCAGTACTTC. Residues: CAISGGMGYEQYF. The whole variable domain, filled in from reference TRBV30 and TRBJ2-7, reads SQTIHQWPATLVQPVGSPLSLECTVEGTSNPNLYWYRQAAGRGLQLLFYSVGIGQISSEVPQNLSASRPQDRQFILSSKKLLLSDSGFYLCAISGGMGYEQYFGPGTRLTVT.

This sequence joins TRBV18 and TRBJ2-5; 10 nucleotides agree with TRBD1. The junction had 4 bases not matched to a gene; V was cut back by 2 bases and J by 7 bases. The CDR3 is 14 residues long. Germline-derived CDR1 and CDR2 are KGHSH and LQKENI. The CDR3 DNA reads as TGTGCCAGCTCACCAGGACAGGGGGAGAGGACCCAGTACTTC. Translated, it gives CASSPGQGERTQYF.

This clone has more than one count but fewer than ten. The rearrangement uses TRBV27 and TRBJ2-5; 11 bases are shared with TRBD1. The CDR3 is made up of 15 amino acids. Losses at the gene ends were 3 bases for V and 3 bases for J; bases not matched to a gene: 3. Germline V gives CDR1 MNHEY, CDR2 SMNVEV (reference sequence). CDR3 loop: CASSFMGQGEETQYF. The CDR3 nucleotides read TGTGCCAGCAGTTTTATGGGACAGGGGGAAGAGACCCAGTACTTC.

This rearrangement joins TRBV10-3 to TRBJ2-3; D is possibly TRBD2 (6 bases). The length of the CDR3 is 14 residues. The germline V gene has CDR1 ENHRY and CDR2 SYGVKD. The V and J ends lost 3 bases and 3 bases respectively, with 10 bases between them. In nucleotides, the CDR3 is TGTGCCATCAGTGAAGGGCTAGCGACAGATACGCAGTATTTT. This translates into CAISEGLATDTQYF.

The J gene is TRBJ2-5, the V gene TRBV2, with 12 bases matching TRBD2. The CDR3 totals 15 residues. Germline loops: CDR1 SNHLY, CDR2 FYNNEI. V lost 6 bases, J lost 6 bases, and 8 bases stayed unmatched. The CDR3 reads CASRATSGSRKTQYF. The DNA for the CDR3 is TGTGCCAGCAGGGCGACTAGCGGGAGCCGAAAGACCCAGTACTTC.

The chain has TRBV27 and TRBJ2-1; D remains unclear. Trimming took off 2 bases at V and 2 bases at J, with 10 bases between the two ends. Per the germline V gene, CDR1 is MNHEY and CDR2 is SMNVEV (reference sequence). CDR3 length: 15 amino acids. CDR3 loop: CASSLRVGAYNEQFF. The DNA for the CDR3 is TGTGCCAGCAGTTTACGGGTAGGAGCCTACAATGAGCAGTTCTTC.

This clone was seen a handful of times. The chain links TRBV18 to TRBJ2-1, with D possibly TRBD2 on 5 matching bases. The CDR3 consists of 15 residues. Trimming took 4 bases from V and 3 from J, leaving 13 bases between them. The germline V gene has CDR1 KGHSH and CDR2 LQKENI. CDR3 in DNA: TGTGCCAGCTCACGGATGACTGGGAGCTACAATGAGCAGTTCTTC. Protein product: CASSRMTGSYNEQFF.

This clone was counted only a few times. The chain uses TRBV4-1 and TRBJ2-6; D is unclear. This CDR3 spans 16 amino acids. The germline CDR1 and CDR2 sequences are MGHRA and YSYEKL. V lost 2 bases to trimming and J lost 2 bases, with 10 bases between them. The CDR3 loop is CASSQNPVTGANVLTF. CDR3 nucleotide sequence: TGCGCCAGCAGCCAAAATCCAGTAACTGGGGCCAACGTCCTGACTTTC.

This chain connects TRBV6-5 to TRBJ1-2; D is perhaps TRBD1 (5 bases). Per germline, CDR1 MNHEY and CDR2 SVGAGI. There are 12 residues in the CDR3. V gave up 11 bases and J gave up 0 bases, with 10 bases separating them. CDR3 sequence: CAFGGANYGYTF. As DNA, the CDR3 is TGTGCCTTCGGAGGGGCTAACTATGGCTACACCTTC.

The sample holds a few counts of this clone. The V gene is TRBV9, the J gene TRBJ2-5; TRBD1 agrees at 8 bases. CDR3 length: 14 amino acids. V dropped 3 bases and J dropped 4; count of bases not matched to a gene: 5. CDR1 and CDR2 (germline): SGDLS, YYNGEE. The CDR3 sequence: CASSGRGRGETQYF. As DNA, the CDR3 is TGTGCCAGCAGCGGCAGGGGGCGAGGAGAGACCCAGTACTTC.

The chain combines TRBV2 with TRBJ2-7; tentative D call: TRBD1 (6 bases). The CDR3 is 14 residues long. V was shortened by 6 bases and J by 0 bases, with 12 bases between the two germline ends. Germline values: CDR1 SNHLY, CDR2 FYNNEI. DNA for the CDR3: TGTGCCAGCAGATTCTCAGGGGTCTCCTACGAGCAGTACTTC. Translating gives CASRFSGVSYEQYF.

This clone appeared a few times. V and J are TRBV23-1 and TRBJ2-7, with TRBD2 matching over 8 bases. TRBV23-1 is assigned to the ORF class and has an uncertain function. V lost 6 bases, J lost 9 bases, and 13 bases stayed unmatched. The CDR3 runs 14 residues. This CDR3 is CASSPAWAGGGQYF. The CDR3 DNA follows: TGCGCCAGCAGCCCCGCCTGGGCGGGAGGTGGGCAGTACTTC.

This clone turned up a few times. The CDR3 loop reads CASRLKGQGAMAGELFF. For the CDR3, the DNA is TGCGCCAGCAGGCTAAAGGGACAGGGGGCAATGGCCGGGGAGCTGTTTTTT. The chain joins TRBV4-1 to TRBJ2-2; 12 nucleotides line up with TRBD1. Trimming cost V 6 bases and J 6 bases; bases outside gene matches: 11. The germline V gene encodes CDR1 MGHRA and CDR2 YSYEKL. The CDR3 length is 17 residues.

This chain connects TRBV10-1 to TRBJ2-7; a weak D match, TRBD1 (5 bases). Trimming left V 4 bases short and J 2 bases short, with 9 bases between. The CDR3 contains 13 residues. Germline CDR1 reads WNHNN; CDR2 reads SYGVQD (reference sequence). Written as DNA, the CDR3 is TGCGCCAGCAGTGGTGGCAGGGCCTACGAGCAGTACTTC. The encoded protein is CASSGGRAYEQYF.

V and J are TRBV5-4 and TRBJ1-2; the D is unclear. The CDR3 spans 13 residues. V was cut by 1 base and J by 8 bases, with 12 bases left in between. The V gene's germline CDR1 is SGHNT and CDR2 YYREEE (reference sequence). Here the CDR3 reads CASSLPGVRGYTF. In DNA form, the CDR3 reads TGTGCCAGCAGCTTGCCCGGGGTGCGGGGCTACACCTTC.

This rearrangement joins TRBV9 to TRBJ1-3; 9 bases line up with TRBD1. J was trimmed by 4 bases and V by 3 bases; bases with no gene match: 8. From germline, CDR1 is SGDLS and CDR2 YYNGEE. This CDR3 is built from 16 residues. CDR3 loop: CASSEDRGLKGNTIYF. The CDR3 nucleotides are TGTGCCAGCAGCGAGGACAGGGGTCTTAAGGGAAACACCATATATTTT.

The rearrangement links TRBV5-1 to TRBJ1-1, with 7 bases identical to TRBD1. The CDR3 covers 13 residues. The V gene's germline CDR1 is SGHRS and CDR2 YFSETQ. Germline trimming cut 6 bases from V and 1 base from J; bases unmatched to any gene: 3. The CDR3 nucleotides read TGCGCCAGCAACGGACAGGAGAACACTGAAGCTTTCTTT. This translates into CASNGQENTEAFF.

This clone turned up a few times. V gene TRBV29-1 combines with J gene TRBJ1-2, with 7 bases fitting TRBD1. The CDR3 has 12 residues. Germline lookup yields CDR1 SQVTM and CDR2 ANQGSEA. The ends lost 4 bases at V and 7 bases at J; junction bases unmatched: 6. The CDR3 here is CSVVTGAGGYTF. DNA for the CDR3: TGCAGCGTTGTTACAGGGGCGGGTGGCTACACCTTC.

The rearrangement links TRBV2 to TRBJ1-5; 7 positions match TRBD1. This CDR3 has 15 amino acids. With V trimmed by 6 bases and J by 3 bases, 8 bases remained unmatched. Germline-derived CDR1 and CDR2 are SNHLY and FYNNEI. DNA for the CDR3: TGTGCCAGCAGGAGACAGGGCGGAAACAATCAGCCCCAGCATTTT. Its translation is CASRRQGGNNQPQHF.

Regarding this clone: This sample includes further DNA sequences coding for the same CDR3. This chain connects TRBV27 to TRBJ2-7; possibly TRBD1 for D (6 bases). Looked up from germline, CDR1 is MNHEY and CDR2 is SMNVEV (reference sequence). The length of the CDR3 is 13 residues. The V and J ends lost 3 bases and 7 bases respectively, with 13 bases between them. The CDR3 here is CASSFQGRSEQYF. In nucleotides, the CDR3 is TGTGCCAGCAGTTTCCAGGGGAGATCGGAGCAGTACTTC.

Only a few counts were recorded for this clone. V usage is TRBV5-4 and J usage is TRBJ2-7; D perhaps matches TRBD2 (5 bases). CDR1 and CDR2 (germline): SGHNT, YYREEE (reference sequence). CDR3 size: 14 residues. V was pared by 10 bases and J by 2 bases, with 19 bases between. The CDR3 sequence: CAGHFDGNAYEQYF. Written as DNA, the CDR3 is TGTGCCGGCCACTTTGACGGGAACGCCTACGAGCAGTACTTC.

The chain has TRBV7-9 and TRBJ2-1; 7 bases are a match to TRBD2. The V gene end was trimmed by 8 bases and the J gene end by 5 bases; junction bases not matched to a gene: 6. The CDR3 covers 13 residues. Germline values: CDR1 SEHNR, CDR2 FQNEAQ (reference sequence). The CDR3 DNA follows: TGTGCCAGCTGGGGAGGGAGCGACAATGAGCAGTTCTTC. Translated, it gives CASWGGSDNEQFF.

There are a few counts of this clone. The chain couples TRBV9 to TRBJ2-5; tentative D call: TRBD1 (7 bases). Trimming cost V 0 bases and J 5 bases, with 20 bases left between them. CDR1 is SGDLS, CDR2 YYNGEE, per germline. This CDR3 is built from 17 residues. CDR3 in DNA: TGTGCCAGCAGCGTAGCCCAGACAGGGAGAGGAGGGGAGACCCAGTACTTC. Its protein product is CASSVAQTGRGGETQYF. Complete variable domain (other parts from reference TRBV9 and TRBJ2-5): DSGVTQTPKHLITATGQRVTLRCSPRSGDLSVYWYQQSLDQGLQFLIQYYNGEERAKGNILERFSAQQFPDLHSELNLSSLELGDSALYFCASSVAQTGRGGETQYFGPGTRLLVL.

This rearrangement joins TRBV7-2 to TRBJ1-5; D ambiguous. The germline V gene has CDR1 SGHTA and CDR2 FQGNSA. This CDR3 has 12 amino acids. The V end was cut by 3 bases, the J end by 4 bases, with 4 bases between. CDR3 bases: TGTGCCAGCAGCTTTTCAAATCAGCCCCAGCATTTT. It encodes CASSFSNQPQHF.

This clone came up a few times. The rearrangement links TRBV10-1 to TRBJ2-1; TRBD2 agrees at 9 bases. The CDR3 contains 15 residues. The germline V gene encodes CDR1 WNHNN and CDR2 SYGVQD (reference sequence). The ends lost 7 bases at V and 8 bases at J; junction bases unmatched: 12. The CDR3, as DNA: TGCGCCAGCAAGGGGCCGGGACTAGCTGACCATGAGCAGTTCTTC. Translated: CASKGPGLADHEQFF.

The chain employs TRBV5-1 and TRBJ2-5; 7 bases align to TRBD2. The CDR3 covers 14 residues. Germline V gene lookup returns CDR1 SGHRS and CDR2 YFSETQ. Trimming took 2 bases from V and 2 from J; bases not matched to a gene: 3. CDR3 region: CASSLIAGQETQYF. CDR3 nucleotides: TGCGCCAGCAGCTTAATAGCGGGTCAAGAGACCCAGTACTTC.